This TCR beta chain derives from a study of T cell responses to AZD1222 COVID-19 vaccine listed by TCRdb under 2021. With respect to the entire study: AZD1222 recipients given second doses at about 4 weeks or at about 12 weeks were pooled, since spike-specific TCR depth and breadth were not found to differ between the two schedules. A total of 233 trial participants underwent TCR sequencing, of whom about 200 had received two doses of AZD1222 and 26 had received two doses of the MenACWY control vaccine. Trial participants were enrolled by age into 18-55, 56-69 and 70-plus year subgroups, with about 150, 27 and 61 TCR-sequenced participants respectively. The research as a whole found: The vaccine-associated CD4 TCRs covered the entire spike protein, and the dominant responses fell in regions 160-218 and 743-854. Conclusions about previously exposed vaccinees were limited because only six AZD1222 recipients were SARS-CoV-2 seropositive at baseline. Spike-specific TCR breadth and depth rose significantly after two AZD1222 doses compared with day 0 and with MenACWY recipients. In the small 56-69-year group, the increase in depth fell short of significance, most likely because of low power. Reportedly, close to half of the unique spike-specific TCRs recognized epitopes lying outside the regions that are mutated in the B.1.351 and B.1.1.7 variants. Participants were mostly white British and included more females than males, and it was suggested by the authors that clonal diversity may have been underestimated. Because no day 14 peak-response samples were available, repertoires were characterized only after the peak T cell response.

Notes on this clone: This clone's antigen is unknown. No base quality information exists; no much larger clone differs at one position.

Taken from cysteine to phenylalanine, the CDR3 has 13 residues. Just CDR3 DNA is preserved here, 39 bases in frame from base 1. V and J are trimmed by 5 bases and 10 bases, and the gene matches miss 8 bases of the junction. The germline V gene (reference sequence) specifies GTSNPN as CDR1 and SVGIG as CDR2. Interpreted using the paper, the time point label stands for: baseline before first vaccination. Samples from vaccinated people were obtained from the UK trials COV001 and COV002, which included a single-blind randomized controlled phase 2/3 trial of AZD1222 (ChAdOx1 nCoV-19) in healthy adults. For TCRbeta chain sequencing, PBMC samples were collected from trial participants at day 0 and at day 28 after the second dose. The CDR3 regions of human TCRbeta chains were analyzed by immunosequencing. The paper's processing steps were these. TCRs in the repertoires were compared against a reference library of SARS-CoV-2-specific TCRs that had been generated with the MIRA antigen-specificity platform. Breadth was defined as the fraction of unique TCRs that were SARS-CoV-2-associated, and depth was defined as the fraction of total T cells that were SARS-CoV-2-associated. Using the MIRA data, each spike-specific TCR was mapped to the spike region that the TCR reacts to and placed in a CD4 or CD8 class. Log10-transformed breadth and depth values were compared by one-way ANOVA with Sidak's multiple comparisons tests. The immuneACCESS repertoire file appears here via TCRdb, limited to in-frame rearrangements. These files lack a portion of the clones; in checked studies, under half of the deficit traces to unresolved V genes, and the cause of the others is not known. For V, J and clone size, that table is used; D and trimming come from the DNA. The sample profile shows roughly 100,000 clones; 82% of them were found once. 5% of the sample goes to the ten largest clones.

Recombination linked TRBV30 to TRBJ1-4; 9 bases in the middle match TRBD1. Specimen: peripheral blood, collected on day 0 of AZD1222 vaccination. This sequence originates from an adult in good health. CDR3 reads: CAWGTGTLRKLFF. The base sequence is TGTGCCTGGGGGACAGGGACCCTCCGAAAACTGTTTTTT.